A selection of T cell receptor beta chains follows, all from one sample in a study of blood T cell repertoires in COVID-19. Some clones are missing from TCRdb's copy, which holds only in-frame ones; the method was immunoSEQ multiplex PCR. The data show about 130,000 clones, roughly nine tenths seen once. Sequenced sample: peripheral blood. The receptors were sampled from a man aged 50 to 59 with active COVID-19. CDR3s include the opening cysteine and the closing phenylalanine or tryptophan. The order of the fields is J gene, clone size, D gene, V gene, CDR3 DNA, CDR3 protein. D genes are given only for firm matches. Clone sizes are given selectively: once, few, many, or a class where the clone is expanded.

TRBJ1-5	few	.	TRBV10-3	TGTGCCATCGCCCGGACACATAGCAATCAGCCCCAGCATTTT	CAIARTHSNQPQHF
TRBJ2-5	.	.	TRBV11-3	TGTGCCAGCAGCCGCGGTGAAATGGAGACCCAGTACTTC	CASSRGEMETQYF
TRBJ1-4	.	TRBD1	TRBV6-5	TGTGCCAGCCACCCGACAGGGTCAAATGAAAAACTGTTTTTT	CASHPTGSNEKLFF
TRBJ2-3	.	.	TRBV28	TGTGCCAGCAGTTCGAACCAGGTACCCACAGATACGCAGTATTTT	CASSSNQVPTDTQYF
TRBJ1-2	.	TRBD1	TRBV28	TGTGCCAGCAGAGTTCAACAGGGGGCGGGTGGGGGCTACACCTTC	CASRVQQGAGGGYTF
TRBJ1-2	once	TRBD1	TRBV3-1/TRBV3-2	TGTGCCAGCAGGTTCCGGGACAGATTTTCCTTC	CASRFRDRFSF
TRBJ2-1	.	.	TRBV18	TGTGCCAGCTCACCCGTGACTACTTCCAGGGAGCAGTTCTTC	CASSPVTTSREQFF
TRBJ2-1	.	TRBD2	TRBV11-3	TGTGCCAGCAGCTTAGCGGGACTAGCGGGAACCAATGAGCAGTTCTTC	CASSLAGLAGTNEQFF
TRBJ2-3	.	.	TRBV5-4	TGTGCCAGCAGCTATAATTCCCCGGGGTCTAGCACAGATACGCAGTATTTT	CASSYNSPGSSTDTQYF
TRBJ2-2	.	TRBD1	TRBV7-3	TGTGCCAGCAGGCCAACAGGGGGAAACACCGGGGAGCTGTTTTTT	CASRPTGGNTGELFF
TRBJ2-5	.	TRBD2	TRBV7-2	TGTGCCAGCAGCTTCGGGAGGGCCGAGACCCAGTACTTC	CASSFGRAETQYF
TRBJ2-5	.	.	TRBV4-1	TGCGCCAGCAGCCCCCCGGATAGGGGGCAAGAGACCCAGTACTTC	CASSPPDRGQETQYF
TRBJ2-5	.	TRBD2	TRBV19	TGTGCCAGTAGCCCAACCCGGACTAGCGGGAGTGGGGAGACCCAGTACTTC	CASSPTRTSGSGETQYF
TRBJ1-2	.	TRBD1	TRBV6-5	TGTGCCAGCAGTTACCGAGGGACAGGGGGCTGGGGCTACACCTTC	CASSYRGTGGWGYTF
TRBJ2-3	.	.	TRBV6-5	TGTGCCAGCAGTTACTCCAGGGACACAGATACGCAGTATTTT	CASSYSRDTDTQYF
TRBJ2-7	few	.	TRBV6-5	TGTGCCAGCAGAACCCGGTGGGGGGTCCACGAGCAGTACTTC	CASRTRWGVHEQYF
TRBJ2-7	.	.	TRBV3-1/TRBV3-2	TGTGCCAGCAGCCAAGAGGGCAGTTCCAACTACGAGCAGTACTTC	CASSQEGSSNYEQYF
TRBJ1-1	.	.	TRBV6-4	TGTGCCAGCAGTGACTCCATCCAGGCCTTTGACACTGAAGCTTTCTTT	CASSDSIQAFDTEAFF
TRBJ1-6	.	.	TRBV3-1/TRBV3-2	TGTGCCAGCAGCCTGAACGGGGATTCACCCCTCCACTTT	CASSLNGDSPLHF
TRBJ2-5	.	.	TRBV7-9	TGTGCCAGCAGCCGAGATCGGACCCAGTACTTC	CASSRDRTQYF
TRBJ1-2	once	TRBD1	TRBV29-1	TGCAGCGTTGAAAGCGGGCAGGGGGGATTCGGCTACACCTTC	CSVESGQGGFGYTF
TRBJ2-3	.	TRBD1	TRBV7-2	TGTGCCAGCAGCTTAGCGCTAGGACAGGGAACAGATACGCAGTATTTT	CASSLALGQGTDTQYF
TRBJ2-2	.	TRBD1	TRBV6-5	TGTGCCAGCAGTTCGGACAGGATAAGTACCGGGGAGCTGTTTTTT	CASSSDRISTGELFF
TRBJ1-6	.	.	TRBV3-1/TRBV3-2	TGTGCCAGCAGCCTAGGACAGCTGAATTCACCCCTCCACTTT	CASSLGQLNSPLHF
TRBJ1-3	.	.	TRBV20-1	TGCAGTGCTAGTCGTTCGGGGACTGGAAACACCATATATTTT	CSASRSGTGNTIYF
TRBJ1-6	.	.	TRBV5-4	TGTGCCAGCAGCTTGTCTCGGAATTCACCCCTCCACTTT	CASSLSRNSPLHF
TRBJ2-3	.	.	TRBV5-1	TGCGCCAGCAGCTTTCAGGGGAGTAGCACAGATACGCAGTATTTT	CASSFQGSSTDTQYF
TRBJ2-4	.	.	TRBV6-7	TGTGCCAGCAGCTTCTCCGGACTCGGTGTTAACATTCAGTACTTC	CASSFSGLGVNIQYF
TRBJ2-1	.	TRBD2	TRBV5-6	TGTGCCAGCAGCGGAATAGCGGGAGGGCGAGTCTCCTACAATGAGCAGTTCTTC	CASSGIAGGRVSYNEQFF
TRBJ2-1	.	TRBD2	TRBV6-2/TRBV6-3	TGTGCCAGCAGCTCTAGCGGGAGGGACGAGCAGTTCTTC	CASSSSGRDEQFF
TRBJ2-5	.	TRBD2	TRBV5-1	TGCGCCAGCAGTCGGGGTAGCGGGAGGTCTCTCCAAGAGACCCAGTACTTC	CASSRGSGRSLQETQYF
TRBJ2-3	once	.	TRBV20-1	TGCAGTGCTTACTACACAGATACGCAGTATTTT	CSAYYTDTQYF
TRBJ2-2	.	.	TRBV6-4	TGTGCCAGCAGTGACACCCTGTCGGGTCTGGGCACCGGGGAGCTGTTTTTT	CASSDTLSGLGTGELFF
TRBJ1-4	.	TRBD1	TRBV7-9	TGTGCCAGCAGACGACAGGGGGAAAATGAAAAACTGTTTTTT	CASRRQGENEKLFF
TRBJ1-3	.	.	TRBV12-5	TGTGCTAGTGCCCCAGGAATCTCTGGAAACACCATATATTTT	CASAPGISGNTIYF
TRBJ2-1	.	TRBD2	TRBV7-7	TGTGCCAGCTTCTTCAAAGCGGGAGGTAACAATGAGCAGTTCTTC	CASFFKAGGNNEQFF